The 21 T cell receptor beta chains below come from one sample, sequenced in a study of T cell repertoires in cytomegalovirus infection (dated by TCRdb to the late 2010s). Sequenced using an Illumina HiSeq 1500. TCRdb redid the processing of the public reads, applying fastp at Q25 and MiXCR, and retained in-frame beta chains. Rows with a matching CDR3 protein are joined into one entry that keeps the most common DNA and genes. The sample data list roughly 250,000 distinct CDR3 sequences, and around 12% of these were observed just once. The ten largest clones capture 1.5% to 2% of the sample. The sample taken for sequencing was PBMCs. These receptors came from a human donor in good health (CMV status not recorded). Some clones in this sample may be carry-over from other donors' samples.

In its sample, this clonotype was seen a few times. The gene calls are TRBV29-1 and TRBJ2-3; D is undetermined. CDR1 is SQVTM, CDR2 ANQGSEA, per germline. CDR3 length equals 12 residues. V was clipped by 3 bases and J by 5 bases, with 9 bases between them. CDR3 sequence reads: CSVEGYVDTQYF. The CDR3 DNA reads TGCAGCGTTGAGGGATATGTAGATACGCAGTATTTT.

A word on this clonotype: One base away lies a much larger clone, so this may be a sequencing read error. The chain uses TRBV5-1 and TRBJ2-5; D gene unclear. The length of the CDR3 is 14 residues. The germline V gene has CDR1 SGHRS and CDR2 YFSETQ. V gave up 0 bases and J gave up 1 base, with 7 bases separating them. CDR3 DNA sequence: TGCGCCAGCAGCTTGGCGAAGACCCAAGAGACCCAGTACTTC. Encoded protein: CASSLAKTQETQYF.

A single count supports this clonotype. A read error is possible here, since a much larger clone lies one base away. The chain links TRBV11-2 to TRBJ2-7; D possibly corresponds to TRBD1 (6 bases). The CDR3 loop spans 13 amino acids. The V and J ends lost 5 bases and 6 bases respectively, with 14 bases between them. Per germline, CDR1 SGHAT and CDR2 FQNNGV. The CDR3 loop is CASSEGDPCEQYF. The CDR3, as DNA: TGTGCCAGCAGCGAGGGGGACCCCTGCGAGCAGTACTTC.

This clonotype was detected ten times or more. The chain employs TRBV11-2 and TRBJ2-2; D possibly corresponds to TRBD1 (6 bases). Germline lookup yields CDR1 SGHAT and CDR2 FQNNGV. The CDR3 is 14 residues long. V shed 4 bases and J shed 1 base, with 7 bases lying between them. In nucleotides, the CDR3 is TGTGCCAGCAGCTGGGGGCGGAACACCGGGGAGCTGTTTTTT. Encoded protein: CASSWGRNTGELFF.

Many counts were recorded for this clonotype. The chain couples TRBV7-2 to TRBJ1-6; the D is unclear. Germline V gene lookup returns CDR1 SGHTA and CDR2 FQGNSA. CDR3 size: 16 residues. V was trimmed by 6 bases and J by 1 base, leaving 13 bases between them. CDR3 loop: CASRARGSSYNSPLHF. CDR3 sequence (DNA): TGTGCCAGCAGGGCGAGAGGGAGTTCCTATAATTCACCCCTCCACTTT.

This chain joins TRBV29-1 and TRBJ1-2; TRBD1 might be the D (6 bases). The germline gives CDR1 SQVTM, CDR2 ANQGSEA. CDR3 length: 13 residues. The V end lost 3 bases, the J end lost 7 bases, and 15 bases lay between the germline ends. The CDR3, as DNA: TGCAGCGTTGAGCCGACAGGATACGGTGGCTACACCTTC. Amino acid sequence: CSVEPTGYGGYTF.

This clonotype came up many times. The chain uses TRBV7-6 and TRBJ1-2; TRBD1 is a possible D gene (5 bases). The germline CDR1 and CDR2 sequences are SGHVS and FNYEAQ. CDR3 length equals 14 residues. The ends were cut back, 4 bases at V and 4 bases at J, with 13 bases in the middle. CDR3 in DNA: TGTGCCAGCAGCTCAAAGGTGGGGGGCTATGGCTACACCTTC. Its protein is CASSSKVGGYGYTF.

This clonotype was seen ten or more times. The gene calls are TRBV7-2 and TRBJ2-7; D tentatively reads TRBD1 or TRBD2 (6 bases each). Germline V gives CDR1 SGHTA, CDR2 FQGNSA. The V end was cut by 4 bases, the J end by 3 bases, with 16 bases between. CDR3 length: 15 residues. CDR3 bases: TGTGCCAGCAGCTCCCGGGGGCAGGTCCTCTACGAGCAGTACTTC. It codes for CASSSRGQVLYEQYF.

This clonotype was detected ten times or more. The chain carries TRBV12-3 or TRBV12-4 and TRBJ1-4; D is possibly TRBD1 (5 bases). There are 15 residues in the CDR3. V was shortened by 1 base and J by 8 bases, with 14 bases between the two germline ends. The CDR3 reads CASSLGGQGNEKLFF. The DNA for the CDR3 is TGTGCCAGCAGTTTAGGAGGCCAGGGAAACGAAAAACTGTTTTTT.

This clonotype was detected ten times or more. The rearrangement joins TRBV4-1 to TRBJ1-4; D is ambiguous. The CDR3 extends over 16 amino acids. V lost 1 base and J lost 0, with 9 bases in between. Looked up from germline, CDR1 is MGHRA and CDR2 is YSYEKL. The CDR3 DNA is TGCGCCAGCAGCCAAGTAGAGACGGCAACTAATGAAAAACTGTTTTTT. Protein sequence: CASSQVETATNEKLFF.

The chain employs TRBV6-5 and TRBJ2-2; D perhaps matches TRBD2 (5 bases). The V end was cut by 4 bases, the J end by 4 bases, with 19 bases between. CDR1 and CDR2 (germline): MNHEY, SVGAGI. The length of the CDR3 is 17 residues. The CDR3 coding sequence is TGTGCCAGCAGTTCCCTAAAAGACTACCCTGGCACCGGGGAGCTGTTTTTT. Its translation: CASSSLKDYPGTGELFF.

The table lists this clonotype with a count of one. The rearrangement links TRBV27 to TRBJ2-3, with 7 positions matching TRBD2. Trimming cost V 3 bases and J 6 bases; bases outside gene matches: 9. CDR3 length: 15 residues. Germline loops: CDR1 MNHEY, CDR2 SMNVEV (reference sequence). The CDR3 loop reads CASSFYAAGKDTQYF. CDR3 nucleotide sequence: TGTGCCAGCAGTTTTTATGCAGCGGGAAAGGATACGCAGTATTTT.

The chain couples TRBV10-3 to TRBJ1-1, with 10 bases identical to TRBD1. The CDR3 runs to 14 residues. V was pared by 8 bases and J by 3 bases, with 6 bases of the junction left unmatched. Per germline, CDR1 ENHRY and CDR2 SYGVKD. The CDR3: CAISPGQGYTEAFF. CDR3 sequence (DNA): TGTGCCATCTCCCCGGGACAGGGGTACACTGAAGCTTTCTTT.

This clonotype was picked up many times. V and J are TRBV28 and TRBJ2-7; D gene uncertain. Germline CDR1 is MDHEN and CDR2 is SYDVKM. Trimming cost V 8 bases and J 0 bases, with 11 bases left between them. The CDR3 length is 13 residues. The CDR3 spells CASLGRSSYEQYF. The CDR3 DNA is TGTGCCAGCCTCGGACGGAGCTCCTACGAGCAGTACTTC.

The gene calls are TRBV6-6 and TRBJ1-2; possibly TRBD1 for D (6 bases). Per germline, CDR1 MNHNY and CDR2 SVGAGI (reference sequence). This CDR3 region has 14 residues. Trimming pared 2 bases from V and 4 bases from J, leaving 11 bases between. CDR3: CASSYGGGAYGYTF. CDR3 nucleotides: TGTGCCAGCAGTTACGGTGGGGGGGCCTATGGCTACACCTTC.

This chain uses TRBV27 with TRBJ2-7; 10 nucleotides align to TRBD1. The CDR3 runs to 15 residues. Germline CDR1 reads MNHEY; CDR2 reads SMNVEV (reference sequence). V was clipped by 1 base and J by 6 bases; unmatched bases: 6. This CDR3 reads CASSLWRGQGLEQYF. Here the CDR3 DNA reads TGTGCCAGCAGTTTATGGAGGGGACAGGGGCTCGAGCAGTACTTC.

This clonotype was detected ten times or more. The chain is built from TRBV7-2 and TRBJ2-5; TRBD1 aligns across 10 bases. Germline assignment: CDR1 SGHTA and CDR2 FQGNSA. After removal of 4 bases from V and 6 bases from J, the junction contained 5 bases not matched to a gene. This CDR3 has 14 amino acids. DNA of the CDR3: TGTGCCAGCAGCTCGGGGACAGGGGTGCAGACCCAGTACTTC. This codes for CASSSGTGVQTQYF.

This clonotype was found many times. The chain carries TRBV7-2 and TRBJ1-2; 8 bases are a match to TRBD1. The germline V gene has CDR1 SGHTA and CDR2 FQGNSA. The CDR3 spans 15 residues. V trimming: 4 bases; J trimming: 6 bases; junction bases outside the gene matches: 10. CDR3 sequence (DNA): TGTGCCAGCAGCTCCCCTCCGGGACAGGAGGATGGCTACACCTTC. This sequence encodes CASSSPPGQEDGYTF.

This clonotype was counted between two and nine times. The chain has TRBV25-1 and TRBJ1-1; D may be TRBD1 (6 bases). Germline values: CDR1 MGHDK, CDR2 SYGVNS. V lost 9 bases to trimming and J lost 6 bases, with 14 bases between them. The CDR3 is made up of 12 amino acids. CDR3 coding DNA: TGTGCCAGTACCACAGGGAGGTCTGAAGCTTTCTTT. Translated, it gives CASTTGRSEAFF.

This clonotype came up a few times. The chain links TRBV20-1 to TRBJ1-5; D remains unclear. CDR3 length: 14 residues. Trimming took off 6 bases at V and 3 bases at J, with 15 bases between the two ends. Per the germline V gene, CDR1 is DFQATT and CDR2 is SNEGSKA (reference sequence). The CDR3 nucleotides are TGCAGTGCCCGAGGCCTCACGACCAATCAGCCCCAGCATTTT. This sequence encodes CSARGLTTNQPQHF.

The chain has TRBV12-3 or TRBV12-4 and TRBJ2-6; D may be TRBD2 (5 bases). V lost 3 bases to trimming and J lost 2 bases, with 8 bases between them. The CDR3 has 15 amino acids. The CDR3 reads CASSFRGTGANVLTF. The CDR3 DNA follows: TGTGCCAGCAGTTTCCGGGGAACTGGGGCCAACGTCCTGACTTTC.